This T cell receptor beta chain comes out of a study of beta chain features in type 1 diabetes. For the study at large: Patients and healthy donors were similar in age, gender and cell yields.

The sample holds many counts of this clone. A junction boundary mismatches the germline segment, possibly from a read error. The CDR3 extends over 11 amino acids. CDR1 LGHNA and CDR2 YSLEER come from the germline V gene. Via the markers CD45RO/CCR7/CD25/CD127/CD95/CD27, stem cell-like memory, regulatory, central memory and naive CD4+ cells were sorted. The entirety of the isolated RNA underwent reverse transcription, so expressed TCRB transcripts were sequenced. Produced via immunoSEQ multiplex PCR; TCRdb's table is partial and in-frame only. The data contain about 360,000 clones, roughly 12% of them singletons.

The material sequenced was naive CD4+ T cells from blood. The receptor was derived from a man between 18 and 35 years old in good health. The V and J genes are TRBV4-3 and TRBJ1-2, with D hard to call. CDR3 sequence: CASSLATTHLF. The CDR3, as DNA: TGCGCCAGCAGCCTTGCTACTACGCACCTCTTC.